Below, 32 T cell receptor beta chains from the same sample are listed, as sequenced in a study of cytotoxic CD8 clonotypes in ibrutinib-treated CLL. Some clones are missing from TCRdb's copy, which holds only in-frame ones; the method was immunoSEQ multiplex PCR. The sample comprises roughly 130,000 clones, 85% to 95% of which are singletons, and 10% to 14% rests with the top ten. The material sequenced was PBMCs, taken after 12 months of ibrutinib treatment. The receptors here all came from a human donor with chronic lymphocytic leukemia.

The chain employs TRBV20-1 and TRBJ1-1; 8 bases match TRBD1. V lost 6 bases to trimming and J lost 13 bases; unmatched junction nucleotides: 10. The CDR3 runs to 11 residues. Germline CDR1 is DFQATT and CDR2 is SNEGSKA (reference sequence). Here the CDR3 reads CSAKGQVLGFF. The CDR3 bases are TGCAGTGCGAAGGGACAGGTTCTGGGTTTCTTT.

The sample holds one count of this clone. CDR3 coding DNA: TGTGCCAGCAGCCGGACAGGGGGCAGGCAGCCCCAGCATTTT. Translating gives CASSRTGGRQPQHF. The rearrangement uses TRBV7-9 and TRBJ1-5, with 11 bases that match TRBD1. The J segment lost 7 bases and the V segment lost 5 bases, leaving 4 bases of the junction unmatched. Per the germline V gene, CDR1 is SEHNR and CDR2 is FQNEAQ (reference sequence). The CDR3 has 14 amino acids.

A single count supports this clone. The chain recombines TRBV28 with TRBJ2-1; 8 nucleotides align to TRBD1. With V trimmed by 5 bases and J by 0 bases, 6 bases remained unmatched. CDR1 is MDHEN, CDR2 SYDVKM, per germline. The CDR3 is 16 residues long. The CDR3 loop reads CASSADREPSYNEQFF. The CDR3 DNA is TGTGCCAGCAGTGCGGACAGGGAACCCTCCTACAATGAGCAGTTCTTC. Together with reference TRBV28 and TRBJ2-1, the CDR3 gives the full variable domain: DVKVTQSSRYLVKRTGEKVFLECVQDMDHENMFWYRQDPGLGLRLIYFSYDVKMKEKGDIPEGYSVSREKKERFSLILESASTNQTSMYLCASSADREPSYNEQFFGPGTRLTVL.

This rearrangement joins TRBV23-1 to TRBJ2-3; no clear D. TRBV23-1 is given ORF status, its function remaining uncertain. CDR3 length: 11 amino acids. Between the trimmed V and J ends, which lost 4 bases and 5 bases, there was a span of 4 bases. The CDR3 loop reads CASSPVDTQYF. In DNA, the CDR3 is TGCGCCAGCAGTCCGGTAGATACGCAGTATTTT.

This clone was detected a few times. V is TRBV28 and J is TRBJ1-2, with D unclear. The CDR3 spans 11 residues. The germline gives CDR1 MDHEN, CDR2 SYDVKM. V was pared by 5 bases and J by 4 bases, with 5 bases between. The CDR3: CASSGIYGYTF. The CDR3 DNA reads TGTGCCAGCAGTGGCATCTATGGCTACACCTTC.

The chain joins TRBV27 to TRBJ2-7; TRBD2 is a possible D gene (6 bases). The V end was cut by 6 bases, the J end by 1 base, with 7 bases between. Germline CDR1 and CDR2: MNHEY and SMNVEV (reference sequence). This CDR3 spans 12 amino acids. The CDR3 sequence: CASSGRSYEQYF. In nucleotides, the CDR3 is TGTGCCAGCAGCGGGAGATCCTACGAGCAGTACTTC.

The chain uses TRBV11-2 and TRBJ2-7; 11 bases fit TRBD2. Germline V gene lookup returns CDR1 SGHAT and CDR2 FQNNGV. CDR3 length equals 17 residues. J was trimmed by 7 bases and V by 9 bases; bases with no gene match: 20. In DNA, the CDR3 is TGTGCCAGTCAGACCAGAGTAACCGGGACTAGCGGACTAGAGCAGTACTTC. This sequence encodes CASQTRVTGTSGLEQYF.

The rearrangement uses TRBV20-1 and TRBJ1-1, with a tentative D call TRBD1 (6 bases). The CDR3 is 10 residues long. The germline V gene encodes CDR1 DFQATT and CDR2 SNEGSKA (reference sequence). V shed 6 bases and J shed 6 bases, with 8 bases lying between them. DNA of the CDR3: TGCAGTGCGAGGACAGCTGAAGCTTTCTTT. Protein: CSARTAEAFF.

The CDR3 loop is CASGQGALGANVLTF. In DNA, the CDR3 is TGTGCCAGCGGACAGGGGGCTCTGGGGGCCAACGTCCTGACTTTC. The chain recombines TRBV19 with TRBJ2-6; TRBD1 matches at 11 bases. The CDR3 is 15 amino acids. CDR1 and CDR2 (germline): LNHDA, SQIVND (reference sequence). Losses at the gene ends were 9 bases for V and 4 bases for J; bases not matched to a gene: 5. The full variable domain, in which reference TRBV19 and TRBJ2-6 provide the parts outside the CDR3, is DGGITQSPKYLFRKEGQNVTLSCEQNLNHDAMYWYRQDPGQGLRLIYYSQIVNDFQKGDIAEGYSVSREKKESFPLTVTSAQKNPTAFYLCASGQGALGANVLTFGAGSRLTVL.

The chain carries TRBV28 and TRBJ2-1, with D maybe TRBD2 (7 bases). In germline, CDR1 is MDHEN, CDR2 SYDVKM. Between the trimmed V and J ends, which lost 3 bases and 0 bases, there was a span of 9 bases. The CDR3 spans 15 residues. The CDR3 spells CASSLAGASYNEQFF. Written as DNA, the CDR3 is TGTGCCAGCAGTTTGGCGGGGGCCTCCTACAATGAGCAGTTCTTC.

This clone was recorded only once. A read error may account for a junction end that differs from germline. V is TRBV7-7 and J is TRBJ2-5, with D possibly being TRBD1 (5 bases). Germline V gene lookup returns CDR1 SSHAT and CDR2 FNYEAQ (reference sequence). The CDR3 sequence is 14 residues long. The CDR3 coding sequence is TGTGCTAGCAGCCCCTGGGGAAAGGGGGAGACCCAGTACTTC. Translated, it gives CASSPWGKGETQYF. The full variable domain, in which reference TRBV7-7 and TRBJ2-5 provide the parts outside the CDR3, is GAGVSQSPRYKVTKRGQDVTLRCDPISSHATLYWYQQALGQGPEFLTYFNYEAQPDKSGLPSDRFSAERPEGSISTLTIQRTEQRDSAMYRCASSPWGKGETQYFGPGTRLLVL.

About this clone: One junction end does not reproduce the germline sequence, and a read error may be involved. The chain uses TRBV7-7 and TRBJ2-1; no reliable D call. CDR1 is SSHAT, CDR2 FNYEAQ, per germline (reference sequence). The CDR3 spans 14 residues. Written as DNA, the CDR3 is TGTGCTAGCAGCTTAGCCGGCAGGAACAATGAGCAGTTCTTC. This codes for CASSLAGRNNEQFF.

V and J are TRBV4-3 and TRBJ2-1; no clear D. Germline-derived CDR1 and CDR2 are LGHNA and YSLEER. This CDR3 has 17 residues. The V end was cut by 2 bases, the J end by 0 bases, with 14 bases between. CDR3: CASSQTSYKSSYNEQFF. CDR3 coding DNA: TGCGCCAGCAGCCAAACCTCTTACAAAAGCTCCTACAATGAGCAGTTCTTC.

CDR3 region: CASSFPGGRTEAFF. DNA for the CDR3: TGTGCCAGCAGTTTCCCCGGGGGGCGCACTGAAGCTTTCTTT. The chain has TRBV28 and TRBJ1-1, with D perhaps TRBD1 (6 bases). The germline gives CDR1 MDHEN, CDR2 SYDVKM. The CDR3 covers 14 residues. V lost 3 bases and J 4 bases, leaving 12 bases between the germline ends. The variable domain in full, completed from reference TRBV28 and TRBJ1-1, reads DVKVTQSSRYLVKRTGEKVFLECVQDMDHENMFWYRQDPGLGLRLIYFSYDVKMKEKGDIPEGYSVSREKKERFSLILESASTNQTSMYLCASSFPGGRTEAFFGQGTRLTVV.

This rearrangement joins TRBV6-1 to TRBJ2-7; D might be TRBD1 or TRBD2, each matching 5 bases. The CDR3 is 12 amino acids. Germline V lookup: CDR1 MNHNS, CDR2 SASEGT. V shed 6 bases and J shed 0 bases, with 6 bases lying between them. CDR3 loop: CASRGPSYEQYF. The CDR3 DNA reads TGTGCCAGCAGGGGACCCTCCTACGAGCAGTACTTC.

A few counts support this clone. The rearrangement joins TRBV7-8 to TRBJ1-5; no definite D call. V lost 5 bases and J lost 5, with 13 bases in between. The germline gives CDR1 SGHVS, CDR2 FQNEAQ. The CDR3 is made up of 14 amino acids. CDR3 sequence: CASSPDGGYQPQHF. CDR3 DNA: TGTGCCAGCAGCCCGGACGGTGGGTATCAGCCCCAGCATTTT. Using reference TRBV7-8 and TRBJ1-5 for the parts outside the CDR3, the full variable domain is GAGVSQSPRYKVAKRGQDVALRCDPISGHVSLFWYQQALGQGPEFLTYFQNEAQLDKSGLPSDRFFAERPEGSVSTLKIQRTQQEDSAVYLCASSPDGGYQPQHFGDGTRLSIL.

The chain employs TRBV7-6 and TRBJ2-6, with D possibly being TRBD1 (6 bases). Germline-derived CDR1 and CDR2 are SGHVS and FNYEAQ. This CDR3 contains 15 residues. Deletions cut 4 bases from V and 3 bases from J, with 10 bases between. The CDR3 protein is CASSSGQFGANVLTF. CDR3 bases: TGTGCCAGCAGCTCCGGACAGTTTGGGGCCAACGTCCTGACTTTC.

This clone has just a few counts. V is TRBV6-5 and J is TRBJ1-3; 8 bases fit TRBD1. The junction had 7 bases not matched to a gene; V was cut back by 7 bases and J by 2 bases. Germline values: CDR1 MNHEY, CDR2 SVGAGI. The CDR3 totals 15 residues. This chain's CDR3 is CASKPGQGPGNTIYF. The CDR3 nucleotides read TGTGCCAGCAAACCCGGACAGGGCCCTGGAAACACCATATATTTT.

The chain carries TRBV28 and TRBJ2-7; the D is unclear. Trimming removed 6 bases at V and 3 bases at J, with 9 bases between. This CDR3 contains 12 residues. Germline CDR1 MDHEN, CDR2 SYDVKM. CDR3 region: CASSPRSYEQYF. CDR3 in DNA: TGTGCCAGCAGCCCACGGAGCTACGAGCAGTACTTC.

The chain uses TRBV7-2 and TRBJ2-7; D unclear. Germline loops: CDR1 SGHTA, CDR2 FQGNSA. Trimming shortened V by 4 bases and J by 3 bases, and 13 bases separated the two germline ends. This CDR3 is built from 14 residues. The CDR3 here is CASSSLPGYYEQYF. The CDR3 DNA reads as TGTGCCAGCAGCTCATTGCCAGGCTACTACGAGCAGTACTTC.

This clone was picked up one time. The V and J genes are TRBV9 and TRBJ2-7; TRBD1 aligns across 7 bases. Germline CDR1 and CDR2: SGDLS and YYNGEE. The CDR3 has 14 amino acids. Germline trimming cut 1 base from V and 3 bases from J; bases unmatched to any gene: 4. This CDR3 is CASSVSGQHYEQYF. The CDR3 bases are TGTGCCAGCAGCGTATCGGGACAGCACTACGAGCAGTACTTC.

The rearrangement uses TRBV19 and TRBJ1-3; D uncertain. CDR3 length equals 13 residues. Germline CDR1 LNHDA, CDR2 SQIVND (reference sequence). V was clipped by 5 bases and J by 9 bases, with 14 bases between them. This CDR3 reads CASSARTAGTIYF. The CDR3 DNA sequence: TGTGCCAGTAGTGCTCGGACTGCGGGCACCATATATTTT.

The chain combines TRBV5-4 with TRBJ2-2; 7 bases are a match to TRBD1. V was clipped by 1 base and J by 6 bases; unmatched bases: 9. Germline assignment: CDR1 SGHNT and CDR2 YYREEE (reference sequence). CDR3 length equals 16 residues. CDR3 loop: CASSLFSDRESGELFF. In DNA form, the CDR3 reads TGTGCCAGCAGCTTGTTTTCAGACAGGGAATCCGGGGAGCTGTTTTTT.

J is TRBJ2-1 and V is TRBV4-3; 7 bases agree with TRBD2. V was pared by 0 bases and J by 4 bases, with 6 bases of the junction left unmatched. This CDR3 comprises 16 residues. Germline CDR1 reads LGHNA; CDR2 reads YSLEER. DNA of the CDR3: TGCGCCAGCAGCCAAGATCACAGCGGGGCTTACAATGAGCAGTTCTTC. Its translation is CASSQDHSGAYNEQFF.

The rearrangement uses TRBV7-9 and TRBJ2-1; D gene uncertain. V was pared by 6 bases and J by 5 bases, with 14 bases between. Germline CDR1 reads SEHNR; CDR2 reads FQNEAQ (reference sequence). The CDR3 sequence is 14 residues long. The CDR3 protein is CASRKQLGHNEQFF. For the CDR3, the DNA is TGTGCCAGCAGGAAACAGTTGGGCCACAATGAGCAGTTCTTC.

The chain combines TRBV7-3 with TRBJ2-3; 7 nucleotides align to TRBD2. CDR1 and CDR2 (germline): SGHTA, FQGTGA. CDR3 length: 15 amino acids. The V and J ends lost 3 bases and 0 bases, in that order; junction bases with no gene match: 3. The CDR3 DNA sequence: TGTGCCAGCAGCTTGGGACTATCAAGCACAGATACGCAGTATTTT. Protein product: CASSLGLSSTDTQYF.

The V gene is TRBV10-2, the J gene TRBJ2-2; perhaps TRBD1 as D (6 bases). CDR1 is WSHSY, CDR2 SAAADI, per germline. This CDR3 comprises 15 residues. V was clipped by 7 bases and J by 3 bases, with 15 bases between them. This CDR3 reads CASTARGFDTGELFF. The CDR3, as DNA: TGCGCCAGCACGGCCAGGGGTTTTGACACCGGGGAGCTGTTTTTT.

The chain couples TRBV27 to TRBJ2-1; a weak D match, TRBD2 (6 bases). V gave up 5 bases and J gave up 5 bases, with 22 bases separating them. CDR1 is MNHEY and CDR2 is SMNVEV in the germline V gene (reference sequence). CDR3 length: 17 residues. CDR3 amino acids: CASSPWESGLGNNEQFF. The DNA of the CDR3 is TGTGCCAGCAGTCCATGGGAGTCGGGACTCGGAAACAATGAGCAGTTCTTC.

V and J are TRBV6-4 and TRBJ2-2; 8 bases line up with TRBD2. The germline V gene has CDR1 MRHNA and CDR2 SNTAGT. V trimming: 6 bases; J trimming: 2 bases; junction bases outside the gene matches: 8. CDR3 size: 16 residues. As DNA, the CDR3 is TGTGCCAGCAGCAACTTAGCGGGGACAAACACCGGGGAGCTGTTTTTT. Protein: CASSNLAGTNTGELFF.

V usage is TRBV7-3 and J usage is TRBJ2-2, with TRBD2 matching 8 bases. This CDR3 comprises 16 residues. Per germline, CDR1 SGHTA and CDR2 FQGTGA. The V gene end was trimmed by 4 bases and the J gene end by 5 bases; junction bases not matched to a gene: 9. The CDR3 region is CASSSFPAGGTGELFF. The CDR3 nucleotides read TGTGCCAGCAGCTCTTTCCCGGCGGGAGGAACCGGGGAGCTGTTTTTT. The full variable domain, in which reference TRBV7-3 and TRBJ2-2 provide the parts outside the CDR3, is GAGVSQTPSNKVTEKGKYVELRCDPISGHTALYWYRQSLGQGPEFLIYFQGTGAADDSGLPNDRFFAVRPEGSVSTLKIQRTERGDSAVYLCASSSFPAGGTGELFFGEGSRLTVL.

This clone appeared a single time. The J gene is TRBJ1-2, the V gene TRBV19, with unresolved D. The germline gives CDR1 LNHDA, CDR2 SQIVND (reference sequence). The CDR3 spans 12 residues. V lost 5 bases, J lost 9 bases, and 13 bases lay in between. The CDR3 DNA reads as TGTGCCAGTAGTGAAGGTATCTCTAGCTACACCTTC. It specifies CASSEGISSYTF.

The CDR3, as DNA: TGCGCCAGCAGCTTGGGGCTAGCGAGCTATGAGCAGTTCTTC. Translating it yields CASSLGLASYEQFF. The chain recombines TRBV5-1 with TRBJ2-1, with D perhaps TRBD2 (6 bases). Deletions cut 0 bases from V and 8 bases from J, with 12 bases between. Per germline, CDR1 SGHRS and CDR2 YFSETQ. The length of the CDR3 is 14 residues.